These T cell receptor beta chains were read from a single sample in a study of control samples from healthy donors and cancer patients. Generated by immunoSEQ multiplex PCR, the TCRdb table keeps only in-frame clones and is missing some. The sample carries around 51,000 clones, 75% to 85% recorded once. Sequencing input: blood. The receptors stem from a man between 65 and 85 years old in good health. Both conserved end residues are part of each CDR3. Fields, in order: J gene, D gene, V gene, clone size, CDR3 protein, CDR3 DNA. The D gene is left open where the match is weak. Size is omitted from some rows. Given values are once, few, many or a class for expanded clones.

>TRBJ1-5|TRBD1|TRBV5-5|once
CASALRPSGQGFNQPQHF
TGTGCCAGCGCCCTACGACCCTCGGGACAGGGTTTCAATCAGCCCCAGCATTTT
>TRBJ2-6|TRBD2|TRBV5-1|-
CASSLVAGARSGANVLTF
TGCGCCAGCAGCTTGGTAGCGGGGGCGAGGTCTGGGGCCAACGTCCTGACTTTC
>TRBJ2-3|TRBD1|TRBV27|many
CASSSGTGGTHTQYF
TGTGCCAGCAGTTCCGGGACAGGGGGCACACATACGCAGTATTTT
>TRBJ1-6|-|TRBV4-1|-
CASSPGRGASYNSPLHF
TGCGCCAGCAGCCCCGGGCGAGGGGCTTCCTATAATTCACCCCTCCACTTT
>TRBJ1-1|-|TRBV5-1|-
CASSLSGGMNTEAFF
TGCGCCAGCAGCTTGTCCGGGGGCATGAACACTGAAGCTTTCTTT
>TRBJ2-1|-|TRBV9|-
CASSLGLGSNNEQFF
TGTGCCAGCAGCCTAGGTCTGGGGTCTAACAATGAGCAGTTCTTC
>TRBJ1-5|-|TRBV28|-
CASSTAYSNQPQHF
TGTGCCAGCAGTACAGCTTATAGCAATCAGCCCCAGCATTTT
>TRBJ1-2|-|TRBV28|-
CASSEPGQGYGYTF
TGTGCCAGCAGTGAACCGGGGCAGGGCTATGGCTACACCTTC
>TRBJ2-1|-|TRBV30|-
CAWSSTSWSDEQFF
TGTGCCTGGAGTTCTACTAGCTGGAGCGATGAGCAGTTCTTC
>TRBJ2-6|-|TRBV5-1|few
CASIDDRTRSANVLTF
TGCGCCAGCATCGACGACCGGACTCGGTCGGCCAACGTCCTGACTTTC
>TRBJ2-1|TRBD2|TRBV7-9|-
CASLAGGSYNEQFF
TGTGCCAGCTTAGCGGGAGGGTCCTACAATGAGCAGTTCTTC
>TRBJ1-3|-|TRBV3-1/TRBV3-2|-
CASSQGGTWPGNTIYF
TGTGCCAGCAGCCAGGGAGGGACCTGGCCTGGAAACACCATATATTTT
>TRBJ1-1|-|TRBV6-5|-
CASRGSGNTEAFF
TGTGCCAGCAGAGGGTCGGGGAACACTGAAGCTTTCTTT
>TRBJ2-7|-|TRBV20-1|-
CSASSPKGTYEQYF
TGCAGTGCTAGTTCCCCGAAGGGCACCTACGAGCAGTACTTC
>TRBJ2-7|-|TRBV6-5|-
CASWGRGFLGEQYF
TGTGCCAGCTGGGGTAGGGGCTTTCTTGGCGAGCAGTACTTC
>TRBJ1-2|-|TRBV29-1|-
CSVGGGGFNYGYTF
TGCAGCGTTGGAGGGGGGGGATTTAACTATGGCTACACCTTC
>TRBJ1-1|-|TRBV15|-
CATSRDGGPMNTEAFF
TGTGCCACCAGCAGAGATGGAGGTCCTATGAACACTGAAGCTTTCTTT
>TRBJ2-3|-|TRBV9|few
CASSVDLSVGTQYF
TGTGCCAGCAGCGTAGACCTCTCAGTAGGGACGCAGTATTTT